The 5 T cell receptor beta chains listed next were all sequenced from one sample in a study of control samples from healthy donors and cancer patients. Repertoires were generated with immunoSEQ multiplex PCR, while TCRdb's copy carries only in-frame clones and drops some. Of about 53,000 clones in the sample, about nine tenths were seen once. The sample consisted of PBMCs. The source of these receptors is a man aged 60 to 69 with head and neck cancer.

The rearrangement joins TRBV19 to TRBJ1-6, with D unresolved. The germline V and J ends were trimmed by 7 bases and 0 bases, with 16 bases remaining between them. Germline values: CDR1 LNHDA, CDR2 SQIVND (reference sequence). The CDR3 is 17 residues long. The CDR3 DNA follows: TGTGCCAGTACCGGATCCCTCCGGAGCTCCTATAATTCACCCCTCCACTTT. Amino acid sequence: CASTGSLRSSYNSPLHF.

The chain has TRBV6-2 or TRBV6-3 and TRBJ2-5; 13 bases fit TRBD2. The CDR3 covers 18 residues. V was pared by 5 bases and J by 5 bases, with 14 bases of the junction left unmatched. The germline gives CDR1 MNHEY, CDR2 SVGEGT. As DNA, the CDR3 is TGTGCCAGCAGTCCAAGGACTAGCGGGGGAATTAGGGCGGAGACCCAGTACTTC. Its translation: CASSPRTSGGIRAETQYF.

In this sample, this clone turned up once. The chain recombines TRBV9 with TRBJ2-6, with 8 positions matching TRBD1. CDR3 length equals 18 residues. CDR1 is SGDLS, CDR2 YYNGEE, per germline. The junction had 9 bases not matched to a gene; V was cut back by 2 bases and J by 2 bases. The CDR3 DNA follows: TGTGCCAGCAGCGTTGCGGACAGGGCCTCGGCTGGGGCCAACGTCCTGACTTTC. Its translation is CASSVADRASAGANVLTF.

The chain carries TRBV28 and TRBJ1-5; no clear D. Germline lookup yields CDR1 MDHEN and CDR2 SYDVKM. The CDR3 is 12 amino acids. Deletions cut 3 bases from V and 9 bases from J, with 9 bases between. The CDR3 sequence: CASSFMSSPQHF. In DNA form, the CDR3 reads TGTGCCAGCAGTTTTATGTCCTCGCCCCAGCATTTT.

The chain carries TRBV6-5 and TRBJ1-1, with 7 positions matching TRBD1. The CDR3 length is 13 residues. Germline V gene sequence: CDR1 MNHEY, CDR2 SVGAGI. V shed 6 bases, J shed 5 bases, and the junction held 6 bases outside the gene matches. CDR3 region: CASRSGQVTEAFF. The DNA for the CDR3 is TGTGCCAGCAGATCCGGACAGGTAACTGAAGCTTTCTTT.